This record concerns one T cell receptor beta chain sequence. As yet, its antigen is unknown. Germline V gene sequence: CDR1 MNHEY, CDR2 SVGEGT. The CDR3 extends over 16 amino acids. This entry is derived from a study of monozygotic twins with inflammatory bowel disease. The study's findings and limits: Relative clonotype sharing with others was diminished in IBD patients versus healthy twins, particularly with disease activity. Compared with healthy co-twins, IBD patients showed reduced TCRbeta repertoire diversity by inverse Simpson. A single strong clonotype or signal linked to IBD was not supported.

With approximately 16 and 10 cycles respectively, two nested PCRs were carried out on TCRalpha and TCRbeta cDNA. One entry per CDR3 protein, without DNA, is what TCRdb gives after re-calling the 5' RACE reads. This sample's table reports some 89,000 distinct CDR3 sequences. What was sequenced was blood. This TCR derives from a human donor with ulcerative colitis or Crohn's disease, or a healthy co-twin of an affected twin (not recorded which). This chain links TRBV6-2 or TRBV6-3 with TRBJ2-3; absent DNA, TCRdb's TRBD2 call cannot be checked. CDR3 region: CASTHRSREVPDTQYF.